A single sample is the source of the 5 T cell receptor beta chains below, sequenced in a study of blood T cell repertoires in COVID-19. Some clones are missing from TCRdb's copy, which holds only in-frame ones; the method was immunoSEQ multiplex PCR. This sample has approximately 120,000 clones, with 88% found just once. Sequencing was done on a sample of peripheral blood. The receptors stem from a human donor in a cohort sampled during active COVID-19.

The chain links TRBV30 to TRBJ1-2; unclear D gene. V lost 1 base, J lost 4 bases, and 7 bases lay in between. The CDR3 is made up of 12 amino acids. The germline CDR1 and CDR2 sequences are GTSNPN and SVGIG (reference sequence). DNA of the CDR3: TGTGCCTGGAGTGAGACGGGCTATGGCTACACCTTC. Its translation is CAWSETGYGYTF.

This chain connects TRBV11-3 to TRBJ2-3; weak D call: TRBD2 (5 bases). Trimming stripped 3 bases from V and 0 bases from J, with 7 bases between. CDR1 SGHNT and CDR2 YENEEA come from the germline V gene. The CDR3 runs to 14 residues. This chain's CDR3 is CASSLGSSTDTQYF. In nucleotides, the CDR3 is TGTGCCAGCAGCTTGGGGAGCAGCACAGATACGCAGTATTTT.

V gene TRBV27 combines with J gene TRBJ2-2; 7 bases are a match to TRBD2. Looked up from germline, CDR1 is MNHEY and CDR2 is SMNVEV (reference sequence). This CDR3 is built from 17 residues. The junction had 10 bases not matched to a gene; V was cut back by 3 bases and J by 3 bases. CDR3 protein: CASSLSLLASYTGELFF. The CDR3, as DNA: TGTGCCAGCAGTTTGTCGCTACTAGCGAGCTACACCGGGGAGCTGTTTTTT.

The gene calls are TRBV21-1 and TRBJ2-7; the DNA was not compared with TRBD2, the D call given in the table. TRBV21-1 is labeled a pseudogene. The CDR3 has 18 residues. The CDR3 bases are TGTGCCAGCAGGGCACCGGGAGAAGGTCCGGGGGTGAGCTACGAGCAGTACTTC. Residues: CASRAPGEGPGVSYEQYF.

The chain employs TRBV11-2 and TRBJ2-2; the match to TRBD2 covers 10 bases. The CDR3 runs 19 residues. Germline V gives CDR1 SGHAT, CDR2 FQNNGV. V gave up 5 bases and J gave up 3 bases; unmatched junction bases: 15. As DNA, the CDR3 is TGTGCCAGCAGCCCGAGACCGCTAGCGGGAGAACAAGACACCGGGGAGCTGTTTTTT. Protein product: CASSPRPLAGEQDTGELFF.